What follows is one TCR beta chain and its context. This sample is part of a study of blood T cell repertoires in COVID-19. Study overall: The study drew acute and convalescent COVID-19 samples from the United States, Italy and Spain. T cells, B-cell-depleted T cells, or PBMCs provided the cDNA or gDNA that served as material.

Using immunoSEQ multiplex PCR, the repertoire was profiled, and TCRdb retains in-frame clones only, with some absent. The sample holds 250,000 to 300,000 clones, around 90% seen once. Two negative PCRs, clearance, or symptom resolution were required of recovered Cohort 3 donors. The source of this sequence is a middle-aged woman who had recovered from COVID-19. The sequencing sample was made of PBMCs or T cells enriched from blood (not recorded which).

The CDR3 nucleotides are TGTGCCAGCAGCTTGTCCCGGGACATCTATGGCTACACCTTC. Amino acid sequence: CASSLSRDIYGYTF. This rearrangement joins TRBV7-2 to TRBJ1-2, with D possibly matching TRBD1 (6 bases). V lost 3 bases, J lost 4 bases, and 12 bases lay in between. This CDR3 comprises 14 residues. Germline loops: CDR1 SGHTA, CDR2 FQGNSA.